This T cell receptor (beta chain) is from a study of preoperative IRX-2 immunotherapy in early breast cancer. Assay used: immunoSEQ multiplex PCR; TCRdb lists only in-frame clones, some missing. The sample lists some 22,000 clones; 85% to 90% were seen once. Trimming removed 2 bases at V and 8 bases at J, with 12 bases between. Germline loops: CDR1 SGHTA, CDR2 FQGNSA. The length of the CDR3 is 13 residues. The treatment denotes: preoperative locoregional IRX-2 cytokine immunotherapy. The sequence was obtained from a human donor with breast cancer. The source material was tumor tissue, sampled after IRX-2 immunotherapy. V gene TRBV7-2 combines with J gene TRBJ1-2; D is ambiguous. CDR3 residues: CASSLSGVSGYTF. The CDR3 DNA reads TGTGCCAGCAGCTTATCTGGGGTGTCCGGCTACACCTTC.